Shown below are 18 T cell receptor beta chains from a single sample sequenced in a study of Graves' ophthalmopathy and Graves' hyperthyroidism. Amplifying from RNA transcripts, the study obtained TCR beta CDR3 regions. In the first round, RT-PCR was carried out with HTBI primers, and a multiplex PCR formed the second round. In TCRdb, the multiplex PCR reads were re-called with MiXCR into one record per CDR3 protein. The data hold 650,000 to 800,000 distinct CDR3 sequences, with about 41% observed a single time. The sequenced sample consisted of peripheral blood. These receptors came from an adult man with Graves' ophthalmopathy.

Many counts were recorded for this clonotype. The chain is built from TRBV5-1 and TRBJ2-7; 7 bases agree with TRBD1. The CDR3 length is 13 residues. Germline loops: CDR1 SGHRS, CDR2 YFSETQ. The junction had 5 bases not matched to a gene; V was cut back by 2 bases and J by 6 bases. CDR3 sequence: CASSFDRAGEQYF. CDR3 nucleotide sequence: TGCGCCAGCAGCTTCGACAGGGCGGGCGAGCAGTACTTC.

The chain employs TRBV6-5 and TRBJ1-2, with D uncertain. Germline assignment: CDR1 MNHEY and CDR2 SVGAGI. V lost 6 bases and J 5 bases, leaving 16 bases between the germline ends. CDR3 length: 14 amino acids. In nucleotides, the CDR3 is TGTGCCAGCAGGAACGTAAGACTGGATTATGGCTACACCTTC. Its translation: CASRNVRLDYGYTF.

The chain links TRBV19 to TRBJ2-5; 7 bases line up with TRBD1. Trimming at V came to 3 bases and at J to 2 bases, leaving 6 bases not matched to a gene. This CDR3 region has 15 residues. Germline V gives CDR1 LNHDA, CDR2 SQIVND (reference sequence). CDR3 region: CASSIGRGRQETQYF. The CDR3 DNA sequence: TGTGCCAGTAGTATCGGCAGGGGGAGACAAGAGACCCAGTACTTC.

The rearrangement joins TRBV5-1 to TRBJ2-5; the D is unclear. This CDR3 spans 11 amino acids. Trimming removed 6 bases at V and 5 bases at J, with 8 bases between. Germline CDR1 and CDR2: SGHRS and YFSETQ. The CDR3 bases are TGCGCCAGCAACCCCGGGGAGACCCAGTACTTC. Translation gives CASNPGETQYF.

This clonotype has a count of ten or more. This chain links TRBV5-1 with TRBJ1-5; 7 bases fit TRBD1. This CDR3 is 15 amino acids long. The germline CDR1 and CDR2 sequences are SGHRS and YFSETQ. J lost 7 bases, V lost 0 bases, and 7 bases had no gene match. The CDR3 DNA follows: TGCGCCAGCAGCTTGGGAGGGGGCGCCGGCCAGCCCCAGCATTTT. It specifies CASSLGGGAGQPQHF.

This clonotype appeared once. The genes are TRBV25-1 and TRBJ1-6, with 10 bases fitting TRBD1. V was clipped by 3 bases and J by 9 bases; unmatched bases: 5. The CDR3 extends over 15 amino acids. Germline V gives CDR1 MGHDK, CDR2 SYGVNS. DNA of the CDR3: TGTGCCAGCAGTGACCACGGACAGGGGGGTTCACCCCTCCACTTT. Its translation is CASSDHGQGGSPLHF.

This clonotype was seen more than once but under ten times. The chain couples TRBV5-1 to TRBJ2-2; 7 nucleotides agree with TRBD1. Per germline, CDR1 SGHRS and CDR2 YFSETQ. The CDR3 covers 15 residues. V lost 0 bases and J lost 6; bases outside the gene matches: 5. The CDR3 DNA reads TGCGCCAGCAGCTTGGACAGGGGTAGCGCCGGGGAGCTGTTTTTT. This sequence encodes CASSLDRGSAGELFF.

Regarding this clonotype: This CDR3 is missing its conserved last phenylalanine or tryptophan, likely due to a read error. J is TRBJ2-3 and V is TRBV11-3; 8 positions match TRBD2. With 2 bases clipped from V and 3 bases from J, the junction kept 4 bases outside the gene matches. The CDR3 length is 15 residues. Per germline, CDR1 SGHNT and CDR2 YENEEA. In DNA, the CDR3 is TGTGCCAGCAGCTTAAGCGGGAGAGGAACAGATACGCAGTATTGT. Its protein is CASSLSGRGTDTQYC.

The DNA for the CDR3 is TGTGCTAGCGCGAGCGGGGGCATGGGGACCCAGTACTTC. This codes for CASASGGMGTQYF. The rearrangement joins TRBV7-7 to TRBJ2-5, with 8 bases lining up with TRBD2. Germline assignment: CDR1 SSHAT and CDR2 FNYEAQ (reference sequence). The CDR3 runs 13 residues. Combining the CDR3 with reference TRBV7-7 and TRBJ2-5 gives the whole variable domain GAGVSQSPRYKVTKRGQDVTLRCDPISSHATLYWYQQALGQGPEFLTYFNYEAQPDKSGLPSDRFSAERPEGSISTLTIQRTEQRDSAMYRCASASGGMGTQYFGPGTRLLVL.

The chain is built from TRBV20-1 and TRBJ2-5; 8 bases are shared with TRBD2. This CDR3 has 17 amino acids. Per germline, CDR1 DFQATT and CDR2 SNEGSKA (reference sequence). Trimming removed 5 bases from V and 4 bases from J; junction bases left unmatched: 18. The CDR3 nucleotides are TGCAGTGCTCGATCCCGACTGGTAGCGGGGATGGGAGAGACCCAGTACTTC. Translating gives CSARSRLVAGMGETQYF.

The V call is TRBV7-8, the J call TRBJ2-7; D gene unclear. Trimming stripped 5 bases from V and 1 base from J, with 21 bases between. The CDR3 extends over 17 amino acids. Germline V CDR1 and CDR2: SGHVS, FQNEAQ. This chain's CDR3 is CASSQDRVFLGSYEQYF. The DNA for the CDR3 is TGTGCCAGCAGCCAAGATCGTGTGTTCTTGGGGTCCTACGAGCAGTACTTC.

This clonotype was seen at least ten times. The rearrangement uses TRBV15 and TRBJ2-7; 8 bases align to TRBD1. The CDR3 totals 14 residues. Trimming cost V 0 bases and J 7 bases; bases outside gene matches: 5. Germline V CDR1 and CDR2: LNHNV, YYDKDF (reference sequence). Written as DNA, the CDR3 is TGTGCCACCAGCAGAGATTTAGGACAGGGAGAGCAGTACTTC. This encodes CATSRDLGQGEQYF.

This clonotype was recorded at least ten times. The rearrangement links TRBV4-1 to TRBJ2-5, with 10 bases identical to TRBD2. V lost 1 base to trimming and J lost 2 bases; unmatched junction nucleotides: 4. In germline, CDR1 is MGHRA, CDR2 YSYEKL. The CDR3 extends over 16 amino acids. CDR3 region: CASSQASAGGQETQYF. DNA of the CDR3: TGCGCCAGCAGCCAAGCCTCAGCGGGGGGGCAAGAGACCCAGTACTTC.

This clonotype was seen many times. This rearrangement joins TRBV2 to TRBJ1-5, with 10 bases lining up with TRBD1. This CDR3 is built from 14 residues. Germline loops: CDR1 SNHLY, CDR2 FYNNEI. The V segment lost 8 bases and the J segment 7 bases; nucleotides outside the gene matches: 8. The CDR3 nucleotides read TGTGCCAGCGGACAGGGGGATTCGTCCCAGCCCCAGCATTTT. It yields the protein CASGQGDSSQPQHF.

This clonotype was detected many times. V and J are TRBV14 and TRBJ2-5; TRBD2 matches at 12 bases. The V gene's germline CDR1 is SGHDN and CDR2 FVKESK. V lost 4 bases and J lost 10; bases outside the gene matches: 10. CDR3 length: 15 residues. The CDR3 DNA follows: TGTGCCAGCAGCCTAACTAGCGGGAGGTGGGCTGACCAGTACTTC. It specifies CASSLTSGRWADQYF.

This clonotype was detected once. The junction departs from germline at one end; a sequencing error may be responsible. This chain joins TRBV7-7 and TRBJ2-5; 7 bases map to TRBD2. Germline CDR1 SSHAT, CDR2 FNYEAQ (reference sequence). The CDR3 sequence is 15 residues long. CDR3 coding DNA: TGTGCTAGCAGCTTACGAGCGGGGAGGAAGGAGACCCAGTACTTC. It translates to CASSLRAGRKETQYF. Using reference TRBV7-7 and TRBJ2-5 for the parts outside the CDR3, the full variable domain is GAGVSQSPRYKVTKRGQDVTLRCDPISSHATLYWYQQALGQGPEFLTYFNYEAQPDKSGLPSDRFSAERPEGSISTLTIQRTEQRDSAMYRCASSLRAGRKETQYFGPGTRLLVL.

This clonotype has at least ten counts. The rearrangement uses TRBV24-1 and TRBJ2-7; TRBD1 aligns across 8 bases. The length of the CDR3 is 14 residues. Germline CDR1 reads KGHDR; CDR2 reads SFDVKD. V shed 8 bases and J 5 bases; nucleotides not matched to a gene: 10. CDR3 bases: TGTGCCACCACTGCCGGACAGGGTTTTGACGAGCAGTACTTC. This gives the protein CATTAGQGFDEQYF.

Ten or more counts support this clonotype. J is TRBJ2-7 and V is TRBV2, with TRBD2 identical over 7 bases. V gave up 6 bases and J gave up 5 bases; unmatched junction bases: 4. Germline V gives CDR1 SNHLY, CDR2 FYNNEI. This CDR3 spans 12 amino acids. The CDR3 reads CASRASGHEQYF. The CDR3 region has the DNA TGTGCCAGCAGGGCTAGCGGCCACGAGCAGTACTTC.